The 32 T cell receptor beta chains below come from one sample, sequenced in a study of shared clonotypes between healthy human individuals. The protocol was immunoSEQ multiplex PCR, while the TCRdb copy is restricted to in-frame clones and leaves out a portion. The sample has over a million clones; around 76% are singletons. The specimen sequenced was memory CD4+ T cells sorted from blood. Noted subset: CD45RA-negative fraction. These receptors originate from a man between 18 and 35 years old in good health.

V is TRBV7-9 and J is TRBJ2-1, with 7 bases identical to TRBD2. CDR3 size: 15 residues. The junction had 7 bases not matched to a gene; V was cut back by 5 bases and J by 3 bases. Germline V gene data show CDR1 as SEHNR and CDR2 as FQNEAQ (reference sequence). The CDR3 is CASSLSGTIYNEQFF. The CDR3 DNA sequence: TGTGCCAGCAGCCTCTCCGGGACTATCTACAATGAGCAGTTCTTC.

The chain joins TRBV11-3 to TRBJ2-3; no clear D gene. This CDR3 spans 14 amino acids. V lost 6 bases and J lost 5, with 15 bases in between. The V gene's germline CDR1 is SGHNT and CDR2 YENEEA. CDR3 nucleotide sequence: TGTGCCAGCAGAGGGTCCAAATGGGGAGATACGCAGTATTTT. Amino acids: CASRGSKWGDTQYF.

CDR3 amino acids: CASRTSTDTQYF. The CDR3, as DNA: TGTGCCAGCAGGACCAGCACAGATACGCAGTATTTT. The genes are TRBV6-5 and TRBJ2-3; D gene unclear. Germline lookup yields CDR1 MNHEY and CDR2 SVGAGI. Trimming left V 6 bases short and J 0 bases short, with 4 bases between. The length of the CDR3 is 12 residues.

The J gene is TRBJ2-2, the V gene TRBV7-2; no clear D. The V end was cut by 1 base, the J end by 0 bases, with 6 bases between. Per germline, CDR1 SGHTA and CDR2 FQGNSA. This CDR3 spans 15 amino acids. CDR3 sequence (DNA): TGTGCCAGCAGCTTAGGCCGGACGAACACCGGGGAGCTGTTTTTT. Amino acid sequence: CASSLGRTNTGELFF. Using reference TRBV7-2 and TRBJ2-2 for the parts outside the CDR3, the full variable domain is GAGVSQSPSNKVTEKGKDVELRCDPISGHTALYWYRQSLGQGLEFLIYFQGNSAPDKSGLPSDRFSAERTGGSVSTLTIQRTQQEDSAVYLCASSLGRTNTGELFFGEGSRLTVL.

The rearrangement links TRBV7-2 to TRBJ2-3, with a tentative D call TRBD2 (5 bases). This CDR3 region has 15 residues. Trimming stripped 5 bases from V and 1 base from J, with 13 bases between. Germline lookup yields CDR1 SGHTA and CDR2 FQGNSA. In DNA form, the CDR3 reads TGTGCCAGCAGCCCGAGAGGGCTTGGCACAGATACGCAGTATTTT. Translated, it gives CASSPRGLGTDTQYF.

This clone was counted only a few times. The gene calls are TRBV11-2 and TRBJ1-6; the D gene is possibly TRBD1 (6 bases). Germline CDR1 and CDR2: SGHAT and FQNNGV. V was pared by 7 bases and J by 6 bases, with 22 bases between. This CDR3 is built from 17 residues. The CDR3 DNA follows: TGTGCCAGCACCACCGGGGGGGGCGTAGTTCCTAATTCACCCCTCCACTTT. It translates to CASTTGGGVVPNSPLHF.

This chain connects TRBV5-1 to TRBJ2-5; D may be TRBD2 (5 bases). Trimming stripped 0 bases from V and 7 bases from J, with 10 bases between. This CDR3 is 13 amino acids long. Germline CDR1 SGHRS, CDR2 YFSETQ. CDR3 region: CASSLGPAGTQYF. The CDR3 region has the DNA TGCGCCAGCAGCTTGGGTCCCGCGGGGACCCAGTACTTC.

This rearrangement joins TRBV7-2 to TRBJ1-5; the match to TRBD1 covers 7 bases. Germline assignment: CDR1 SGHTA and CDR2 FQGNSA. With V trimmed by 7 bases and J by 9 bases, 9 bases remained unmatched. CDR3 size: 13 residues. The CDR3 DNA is TGTGCCAGCAACATGGGACAGTCAAGGCCCCAGCATTTT. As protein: CASNMGQSRPQHF.

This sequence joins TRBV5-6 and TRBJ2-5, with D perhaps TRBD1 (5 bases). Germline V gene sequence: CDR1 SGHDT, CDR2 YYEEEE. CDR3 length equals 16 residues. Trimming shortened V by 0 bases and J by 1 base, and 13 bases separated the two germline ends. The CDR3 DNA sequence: TGTGCCAGCAGCTTGGGACAGCTACCTTTCCAAGAGACCCAGTACTTC. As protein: CASSLGQLPFQETQYF. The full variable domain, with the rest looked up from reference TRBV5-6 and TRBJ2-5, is DAGVTQSPTHLIKTRGQQVTLRCSPKSGHDTVSWYQQALGQGPQFIFQYYEEEERQRGNFPDRFSGHQFPNYSSELNVNALLLGDSALYLCASSLGQLPFQETQYFGPGTRLLVL.

For the CDR3, the DNA is TGTGCCAGCAGCGCCTCGGGACAGGGTCGGAAAGCTTTCTTT. Translation: CASSASGQGRKAFF. The V and J genes are TRBV9 and TRBJ1-1; TRBD1 matches at 9 bases. This CDR3 has 14 amino acids. V lost 3 bases to trimming and J lost 9 bases; unmatched junction nucleotides: 9. Germline CDR1 and CDR2: SGDLS and YYNGEE.

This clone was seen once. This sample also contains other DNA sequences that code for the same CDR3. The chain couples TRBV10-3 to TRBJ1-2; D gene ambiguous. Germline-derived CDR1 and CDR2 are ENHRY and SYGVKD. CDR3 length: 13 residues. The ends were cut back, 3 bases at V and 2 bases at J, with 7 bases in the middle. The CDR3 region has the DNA TGTGCCATCAGTGAATCTGGGAACTATGGCTACACCTTC. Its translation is CAISESGNYGYTF.

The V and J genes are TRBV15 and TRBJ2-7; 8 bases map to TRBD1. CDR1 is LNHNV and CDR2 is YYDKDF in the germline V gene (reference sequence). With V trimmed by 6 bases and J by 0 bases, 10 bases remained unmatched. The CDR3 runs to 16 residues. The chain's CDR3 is CATSPLGQGSSYEQYF. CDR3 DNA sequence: TGTGCCACCAGTCCTCTAGGACAGGGAAGCTCCTACGAGCAGTACTTC.

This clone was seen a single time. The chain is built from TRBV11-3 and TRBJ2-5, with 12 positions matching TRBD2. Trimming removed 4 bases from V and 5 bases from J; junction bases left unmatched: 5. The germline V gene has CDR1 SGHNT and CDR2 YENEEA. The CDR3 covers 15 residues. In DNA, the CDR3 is TGTGCCAGCAGCTCCGGACTAGCGGGACGGGAGACCCAGTACTTC. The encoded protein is CASSSGLAGRETQYF.

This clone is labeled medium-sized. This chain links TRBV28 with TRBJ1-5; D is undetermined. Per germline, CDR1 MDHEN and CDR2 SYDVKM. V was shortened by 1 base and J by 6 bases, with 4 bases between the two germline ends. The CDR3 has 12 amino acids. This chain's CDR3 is CASSLYGQPQHF. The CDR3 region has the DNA TGTGCCAGCAGTTTATATGGTCAGCCCCAGCATTTT.

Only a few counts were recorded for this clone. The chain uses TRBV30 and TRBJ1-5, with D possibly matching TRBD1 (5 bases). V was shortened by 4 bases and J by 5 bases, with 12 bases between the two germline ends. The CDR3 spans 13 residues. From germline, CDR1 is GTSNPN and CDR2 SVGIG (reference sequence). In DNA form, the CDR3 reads TGTGCCTGGATGCAGGGAAAGGATCAGCCCCAGCATTTT. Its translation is CAWMQGKDQPQHF.

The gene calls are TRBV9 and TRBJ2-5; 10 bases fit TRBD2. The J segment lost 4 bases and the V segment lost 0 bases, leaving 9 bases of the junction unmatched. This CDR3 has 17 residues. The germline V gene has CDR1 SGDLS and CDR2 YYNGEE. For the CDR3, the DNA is TGTGCCAGCAGCGTAGGCTCAAGCGGGAGGGGGCTAGAGACCCAGTACTTC. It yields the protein CASSVGSSGRGLETQYF.

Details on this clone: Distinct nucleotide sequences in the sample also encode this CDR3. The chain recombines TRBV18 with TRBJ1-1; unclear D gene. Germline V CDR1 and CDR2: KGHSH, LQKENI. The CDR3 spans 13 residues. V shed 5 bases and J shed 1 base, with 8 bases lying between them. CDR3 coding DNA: TGTGCCAGCTCATCTGGGAGGAACACTGAAGCTTTCTTT. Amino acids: CASSSGRNTEAFF.

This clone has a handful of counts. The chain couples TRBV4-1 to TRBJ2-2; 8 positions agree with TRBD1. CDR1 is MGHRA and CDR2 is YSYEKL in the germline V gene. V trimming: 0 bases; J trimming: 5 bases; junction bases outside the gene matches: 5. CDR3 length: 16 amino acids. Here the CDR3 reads CASSQDQGARTGELFF. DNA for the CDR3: TGCGCCAGCAGCCAAGATCAGGGGGCGCGGACCGGGGAGCTGTTTTTT.

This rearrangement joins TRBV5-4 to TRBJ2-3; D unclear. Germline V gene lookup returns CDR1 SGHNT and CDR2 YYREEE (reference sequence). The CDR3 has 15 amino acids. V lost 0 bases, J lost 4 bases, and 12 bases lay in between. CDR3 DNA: TGTGCCAGCAGCTTGGACTTTACGGACGCAGATACGCAGTATTTT. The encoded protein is CASSLDFTDADTQYF.

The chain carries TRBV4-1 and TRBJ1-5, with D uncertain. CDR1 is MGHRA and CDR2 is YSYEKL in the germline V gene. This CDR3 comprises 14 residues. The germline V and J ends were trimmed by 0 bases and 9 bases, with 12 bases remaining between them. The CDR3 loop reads CASSQDHGWAPQHF. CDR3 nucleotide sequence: TGCGCCAGCAGCCAAGATCACGGGTGGGCGCCCCAGCATTTT.

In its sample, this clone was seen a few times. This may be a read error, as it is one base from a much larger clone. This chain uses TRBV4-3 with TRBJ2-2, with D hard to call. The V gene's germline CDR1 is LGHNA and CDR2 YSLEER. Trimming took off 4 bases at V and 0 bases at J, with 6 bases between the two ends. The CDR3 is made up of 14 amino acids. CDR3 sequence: CASSLDANTGELFF. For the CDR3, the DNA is TGCGCCAGCAGCCTGGACGCGAACACCGGGGAGCTGTTTTTT.

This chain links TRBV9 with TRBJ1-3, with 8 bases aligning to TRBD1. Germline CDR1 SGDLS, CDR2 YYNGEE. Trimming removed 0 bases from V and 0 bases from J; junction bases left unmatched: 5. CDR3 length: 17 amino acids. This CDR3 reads CASSVGAGGLSGNTIYF. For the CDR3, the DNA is TGTGCCAGCAGCGTAGGAGCAGGGGGCCTCTCTGGAAACACCATATATTTT.

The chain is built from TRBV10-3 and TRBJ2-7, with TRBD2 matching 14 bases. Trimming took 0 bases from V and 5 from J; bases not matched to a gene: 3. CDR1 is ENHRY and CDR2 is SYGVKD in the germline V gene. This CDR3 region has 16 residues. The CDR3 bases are TGTGCCATCAGTGAGTCGACTAGCGGGGGGGCCAACGAGCAGTACTTC. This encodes CAISESTSGGANEQYF.

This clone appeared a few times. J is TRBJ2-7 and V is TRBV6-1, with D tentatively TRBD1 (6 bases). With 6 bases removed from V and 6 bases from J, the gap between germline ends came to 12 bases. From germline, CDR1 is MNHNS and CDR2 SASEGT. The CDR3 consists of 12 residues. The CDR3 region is CASSYTGFEQYF. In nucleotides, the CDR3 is TGTGCCAGCAGCTACACAGGGTTCGAGCAGTACTTC.

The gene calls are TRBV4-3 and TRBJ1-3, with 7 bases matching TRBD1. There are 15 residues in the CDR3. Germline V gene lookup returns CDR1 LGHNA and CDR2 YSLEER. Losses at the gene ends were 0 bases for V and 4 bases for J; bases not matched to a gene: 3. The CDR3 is CASSQDTGAGNTIYF. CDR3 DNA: TGCGCCAGCAGCCAAGACACAGGGGCCGGAAACACCATATATTTT.

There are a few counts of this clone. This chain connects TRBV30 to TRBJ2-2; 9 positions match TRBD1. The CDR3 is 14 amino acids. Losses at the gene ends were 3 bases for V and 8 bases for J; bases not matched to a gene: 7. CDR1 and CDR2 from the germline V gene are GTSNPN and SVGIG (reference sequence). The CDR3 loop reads CAWRIQGAGGELFF. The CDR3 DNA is TGTGCCTGGAGGATACAGGGGGCCGGAGGGGAGCTGTTTTTT.

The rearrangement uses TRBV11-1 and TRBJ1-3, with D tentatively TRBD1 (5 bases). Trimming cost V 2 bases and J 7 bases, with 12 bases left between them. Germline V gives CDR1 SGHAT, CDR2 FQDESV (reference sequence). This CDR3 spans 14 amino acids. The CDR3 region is CASSLRGGRNTIYF. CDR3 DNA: TGTGCCAGCAGCTTACGCGGGGGTAGGAACACCATATATTTT.

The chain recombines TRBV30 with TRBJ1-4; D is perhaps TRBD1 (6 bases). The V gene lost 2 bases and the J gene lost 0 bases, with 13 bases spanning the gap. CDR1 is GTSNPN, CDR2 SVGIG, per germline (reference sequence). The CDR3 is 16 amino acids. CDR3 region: CAWSTTRTATNEKLFF. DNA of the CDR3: TGTGCCTGGAGTACTACCCGGACAGCAACTAATGAAAAACTGTTTTTT.

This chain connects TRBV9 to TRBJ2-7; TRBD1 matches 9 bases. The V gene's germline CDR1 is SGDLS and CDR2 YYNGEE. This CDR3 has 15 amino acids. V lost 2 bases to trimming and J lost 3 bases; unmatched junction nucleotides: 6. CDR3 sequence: CASSVGQGPLYEQYF. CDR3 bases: TGTGCCAGCAGCGTGGGACAGGGTCCTCTCTACGAGCAGTACTTC. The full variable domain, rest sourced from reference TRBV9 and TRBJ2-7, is DSGVTQTPKHLITATGQRVTLRCSPRSGDLSVYWYQQSLDQGLQFLIQYYNGEERAKGNILERFSAQQFPDLHSELNLSSLELGDSALYFCASSVGQGPLYEQYFGPGTRLTVT.

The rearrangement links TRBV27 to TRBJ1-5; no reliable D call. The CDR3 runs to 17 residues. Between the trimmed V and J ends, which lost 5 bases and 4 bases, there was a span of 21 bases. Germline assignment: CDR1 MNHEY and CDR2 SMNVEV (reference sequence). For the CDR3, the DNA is TGTGCCAGCAGTCTACGGACCCCAGGAAGAGGTAATCAGCCCCAGCATTTT. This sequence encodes CASSLRTPGRGNQPQHF.

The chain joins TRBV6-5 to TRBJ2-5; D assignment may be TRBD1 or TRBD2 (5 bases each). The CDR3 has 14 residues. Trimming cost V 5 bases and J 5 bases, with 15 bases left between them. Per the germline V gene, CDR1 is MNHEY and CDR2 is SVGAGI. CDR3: CASSAGTHEETQYF. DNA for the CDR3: TGTGCCAGCAGTGCCGGGACCCACGAGGAGACCCAGTACTTC.

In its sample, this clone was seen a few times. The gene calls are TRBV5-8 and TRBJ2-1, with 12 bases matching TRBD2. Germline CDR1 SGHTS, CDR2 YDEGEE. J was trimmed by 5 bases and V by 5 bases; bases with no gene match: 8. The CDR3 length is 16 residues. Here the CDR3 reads CASRSLLAGGDNEQFF. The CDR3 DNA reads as TGTGCCAGCAGGTCCCTACTAGCGGGAGGAGACAATGAGCAGTTCTTC.